This T cell receptor beta chain is from a study of patients and donors after allogeneic stem cell transplantation. TCRdb used MiXCR to reprocess the RT-PCR reads, holding one entry per CDR3 protein. The data hold about 960,000 distinct CDR3 sequences, with 18% observed a single time. The specimen was blood, either unsorted or a sorted T cell fraction (not recorded which). This sequence was found in a human donor who was either an allogeneic HSCT recipient or a stem cell or donor lymphocyte infusion donor (not recorded which). It is not recorded whose cells these are; they may come from a transplant donor.

DNA of the CDR3: TGTGCCAGCAGCTCAGCAGGGAGCTCCTATAATTCACCCCTCCACTTT. As protein: CASSSAGSSYNSPLHF. J is TRBJ1-6 and V is TRBV7-2; perhaps TRBD1 as D (5 bases). The CDR3 is made up of 16 amino acids. Trimming left V 4 bases short and J 0 bases short, with 10 bases between. CDR1 and CDR2 from the germline V gene are SGHTA and FQGNSA.